A single sample is the source of the 22 T cell receptor beta chains below, sequenced in a study of T cells after yellow fever vaccination. From the 5' RACE reads, TCRdb called clonotypes with MiXCR, one entry per CDR3 protein. This table has roughly 240,000 distinct CDR3 sequences, 6% to 8% appearing once. The sample was CD4+ T cells sorted from PBMCs, taken on the day of the yellow fever booster vaccination. The receptors stem from a man aged 25-40 years who received the YFV17D yellow fever vaccine.

J is TRBJ1-2 and V is TRBV6-2 or TRBV6-3; 7 bases are a match to TRBD1. The CDR3 has 15 amino acids. Per germline, CDR1 MNHEY and CDR2 SVGEGT. After removal of 4 bases from V and 4 bases from J, the junction contained 9 bases not matched to a gene. DNA of the CDR3: TGTGCCAGCAGTTTCAAGGGGGCGACGTCCTATGGCTACACCTTC. Its translation is CASSFKGATSYGYTF.

The chain is built from TRBV24-1 and TRBJ2-3, with D unclear. Trimming took off 12 bases at V and 6 bases at J, with 15 bases between the two ends. The CDR3 runs 12 residues. The germline V gene has CDR1 KGHDR and CDR2 SFDVKD. Written as DNA, the CDR3 is TGTGCCGCCTTTTATTTGCATGATACGCAGTATTTT. It is translated as CAAFYLHDTQYF.

This clonotype was counted many times. This chain uses TRBV5-1 with TRBJ2-7, with 8 bases fitting TRBD1. Germline trimming cut 4 bases from V and 2 bases from J; bases unmatched to any gene: 5. CDR1 is SGHRS and CDR2 is YFSETQ in the germline V gene. The CDR3 covers 14 residues. The CDR3 sequence is CASSRTGLPYEQYF. The DNA for the CDR3 is TGCGCCAGCAGCCGGACAGGGCTCCCCTACGAGCAGTACTTC.

This clonotype was seen repeatedly, ten times or more. The chain is built from TRBV27 and TRBJ2-2; D is undetermined. The V end was cut by 7 bases, the J end by 7 bases, with 13 bases between. The CDR3 has 13 residues. Germline values: CDR1 MNHEY, CDR2 SMNVEV (reference sequence). CDR3 coding DNA: TGTGCCAGCACCCAGGTCCTGGGCGGGGAGCTGTTTTTT. It encodes CASTQVLGGELFF.

This clonotype has only a few counts. The chain recombines TRBV5-5 with TRBJ2-3; 10 bases line up with TRBD2. The CDR3 contains 16 residues. Germline V gene data show CDR1 as SGHKS and CDR2 as YYEKEE (reference sequence). J gave up 2 bases and V 4 bases, and 7 bases lay outside the gene matches. CDR3 DNA: TGTGCCAGCAGCGAAAGTAGCGGGAGGATCACAGATACGCAGTATTTT. Its translation: CASSESSGRITDTQYF.

This clonotype has only a few counts. CDR3 sequence reads: CASSLVQGLYYEQYF. CDR3 DNA sequence: TGTGCCAGCAGCTTAGTACAGGGACTTTACTACGAGCAGTACTTC. The chain couples TRBV5-6 to TRBJ2-7; the D call may be TRBD1 or TRBD2 (6 bases each). The CDR3 extends over 15 amino acids. The germline gives CDR1 SGHDT, CDR2 YYEEEE. V lost 2 bases and J lost 3, with 15 bases in between.

The chain employs TRBV5-5 and TRBJ2-7; 7 bases agree with TRBD1. Germline V gene sequence: CDR1 SGHKS, CDR2 YYEKEE (reference sequence). J gave up 2 bases and V 2 bases, and 7 bases lay outside the gene matches. The length of the CDR3 is 15 residues. CDR3 in DNA: TGTGCCAGCAGCTTACGGGGACAGAACGCCTACGAGCAGTACTTC. It yields the protein CASSLRGQNAYEQYF.

The rearrangement joins TRBV5-1 to TRBJ2-3, with 13 bases lining up with TRBD2. Germline CDR1 SGHRS, CDR2 YFSETQ. The CDR3 is 17 residues long. Unmatched junction bases numbered 7, after V lost 0 bases and J lost 6 bases. In DNA form, the CDR3 reads TGCGCCAGCAGCTTGGCCATAGGACTAGCGGGAGCGGATACGCAGTATTTT. Protein sequence: CASSLAIGLAGADTQYF.

This clonotype was seen ten or more times. The chain employs TRBV12-3 or TRBV12-4 and TRBJ2-1, with 8 bases fitting TRBD1. The CDR3 loop spans 15 amino acids. The ends lost 7 bases at V and 2 bases at J; junction bases unmatched: 7. CDR3 sequence reads: CASTRQGKTYNEQFF. CDR3 coding DNA: TGTGCCAGCACCCGACAGGGGAAAACCTACAATGAGCAGTTCTTC.

In this sample, this clonotype turned up many times. The chain has TRBV6-2 or TRBV6-3 and TRBJ2-1; D may be TRBD2 (5 bases). V was pared by 6 bases and J by 0 bases, with 9 bases between. Germline CDR1 is MNHEY and CDR2 is SVGEGT. The CDR3 loop spans 14 amino acids. The CDR3 is CASSRDYSYNEQFF. The CDR3 DNA sequence: TGTGCCAGCAGCCGAGACTACTCCTACAATGAGCAGTTCTTC.

This clonotype has more than one count but fewer than ten. The V call is TRBV7-2, the J call TRBJ1-1; no definite D call. Germline CDR1 is SGHTA and CDR2 is FQGNSA. V gave up 5 bases and J gave up 1 base, with 14 bases separating them. CDR3 length: 15 residues. For the CDR3, the DNA is TGTGCCAGCAGCGGGCCCAGAGGGAAGAACACTGAAGCTTTCTTT. Translating gives CASSGPRGKNTEAFF.

The rearrangement uses TRBV5-1 and TRBJ2-7, with D hard to call. The V end lost 4 bases, the J end lost 4 bases, and 12 bases lay between the germline ends. The CDR3 is 13 amino acids. Per the germline V gene, CDR1 is SGHRS and CDR2 is YFSETQ. CDR3 region: CASSPPTGYEQYF. The CDR3 region has the DNA TGCGCCAGCAGCCCCCCGACTGGATACGAGCAGTACTTC.

This clonotype has just a few counts. The chain recombines TRBV7-2 with TRBJ2-5; 8 nucleotides match TRBD2. Germline-derived CDR1 and CDR2 are SGHTA and FQGNSA. J lost 5 bases, V lost 6 bases, and 11 bases had no gene match. The CDR3 runs 15 residues. CDR3 in amino acids: CASSYRAGGSETQYF. CDR3 sequence (DNA): TGTGCCAGCAGTTACAGGGCGGGAGGATCCGAGACCCAGTACTTC.

This clonotype was detected many times. This chain uses TRBV3-1 with TRBJ2-7; tentative D call: TRBD1 (5 bases). There are 15 residues in the CDR3. The germline CDR1 and CDR2 sequences are LGHDT and YNNKEL (reference sequence). The ends were cut back, 4 bases at V and 2 bases at J, with 15 bases in the middle. The CDR3 sequence: CASSLRQIRPYEQYF. The CDR3, as DNA: TGTGCCAGCAGCCTACGACAGATCCGTCCCTACGAGCAGTACTTC.

DNA of the CDR3: TGTGCCAGCAGTCCTTTGGGGACTAGCGCGGGGCAGTACTTC. As protein: CASSPLGTSAGQYF. The chain is built from TRBV7-2 and TRBJ2-7; TRBD2 matches at 10 bases. V trimming: 6 bases; J trimming: 9 bases; junction bases outside the gene matches: 11. Germline loops: CDR1 SGHTA, CDR2 FQGNSA. The CDR3 extends over 14 amino acids.

This clonotype has at least ten counts. The CDR3 region has the DNA TGCAGCGTTACACAGGGAAGCTCTGGGGCCAACGTCCTGACTTTC. Residues: CSVTQGSSGANVLTF. The chain links TRBV29-1 to TRBJ2-6; D is perhaps TRBD1 (6 bases). CDR1 and CDR2 from the germline V gene are SQVTM and ANQGSEA. Trimming shortened V by 5 bases and J by 0 bases, and 11 bases separated the two germline ends. This CDR3 is 15 amino acids long.

This clonotype appeared a few times. The chain joins TRBV18 to TRBJ2-2; D unresolved. Trimming removed 5 bases at V and 3 bases at J, with 10 bases between. The germline CDR1 and CDR2 sequences are KGHSH and LQKENI. CDR3 length: 14 residues. The CDR3 DNA follows: TGTGCCAGCTCAGCGAGACAAGACACCGGGGAGCTGTTTTTT. This gives the protein CASSARQDTGELFF.

This clonotype appeared a few times. This chain's CDR3 is CASSLARNTEAFF. For the CDR3, the DNA is TGTGCCAGCAGCTTGGCGAGGAACACTGAAGCTTTCTTT. V usage is TRBV7-9 and J usage is TRBJ1-1; D is ambiguous. Per the germline V gene, CDR1 is SEHNR and CDR2 is FQNEAQ (reference sequence). CDR3 length equals 13 residues. V shed 3 bases and J shed 1 base, with 6 bases lying between them.

The chain carries TRBV9 and TRBJ2-5; unclear D gene. The germline V gene has CDR1 SGDLS and CDR2 YYNGEE. Trimming stripped 1 base from V and 5 bases from J, with 9 bases between. The CDR3 is made up of 13 amino acids. CDR3 in amino acids: CASSVQDGETQYF. The CDR3 DNA reads as TGTGCCAGCAGCGTACAGGACGGGGAGACCCAGTACTTC.

In this sample, this clonotype turned up a few times. V usage is TRBV5-1 and J usage is TRBJ2-7, with D unclear. The CDR3 loop spans 14 amino acids. Trimming removed 2 bases at V and 1 base at J, with 10 bases between. Germline V gives CDR1 SGHRS, CDR2 YFSETQ. DNA for the CDR3: TGCGCCAGCAGCTTCAGCGATTCTTCCTACGAGCAGTACTTC. Protein product: CASSFSDSSYEQYF.

This clonotype was detected a few times. This chain's CDR3 is CASSFSRGSGRGVETQYF. In nucleotides, the CDR3 is TGTGCCAGCAGCTTTTCTCGGGGTAGCGGGAGGGGCGTTGAGACCCAGTACTTC. The chain joins TRBV11-2 to TRBJ2-5; 11 bases map to TRBD2. This CDR3 spans 18 amino acids. V shed 3 bases, J shed 5 bases, and the junction held 14 bases outside the gene matches. The germline V gene has CDR1 SGHAT and CDR2 FQNNGV.

This clonotype was found many times. V gene TRBV15 combines with J gene TRBJ2-3, with D possibly matching TRBD2 (5 bases). The germline gives CDR1 LNHNV, CDR2 YYDKDF (reference sequence). This CDR3 has 16 amino acids. V lost 0 bases and J 4 bases, leaving 14 bases between the germline ends. The CDR3 DNA follows: TGTGCCACCAGCAGAGATTCCAGACTACTCCCAGATACGCAGTATTTT. It encodes CATSRDSRLLPDTQYF.